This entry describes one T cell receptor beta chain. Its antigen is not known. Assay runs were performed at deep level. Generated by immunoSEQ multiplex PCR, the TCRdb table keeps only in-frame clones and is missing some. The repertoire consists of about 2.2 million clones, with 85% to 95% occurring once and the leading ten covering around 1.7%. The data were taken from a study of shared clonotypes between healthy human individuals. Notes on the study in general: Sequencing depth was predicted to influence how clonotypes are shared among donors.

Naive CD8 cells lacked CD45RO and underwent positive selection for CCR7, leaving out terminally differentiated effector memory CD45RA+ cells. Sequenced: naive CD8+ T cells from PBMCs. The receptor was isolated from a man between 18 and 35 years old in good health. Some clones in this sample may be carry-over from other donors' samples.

For the CDR3, the DNA is TGTGCCAGCAGCGTAGCAGGGATCGGTGAGCAGTTCTTC. Amino acid sequence: CASSVAGIGEQFF. V is TRBV9 and J is TRBJ2-1, with a tentative D call TRBD1 (5 bases). The CDR3 is 13 amino acids. V gave up 0 bases and J gave up 9 bases, with 10 bases separating them. Looked up from germline, CDR1 is SGDLS and CDR2 is YYNGEE.